This entry concerns a single T cell receptor beta chain. The antigen is undetermined. Germline V gene lookup returns CDR1 MRHNA and CDR2 SNTAGT. V shed 0 bases and J shed 1 base, with 4 bases lying between them. This CDR3 has 15 amino acids. These data are taken from a study of neoadjuvant anti-PD-1 for oral cavity cancer. The wider study: Around day 43, patients without progression received a fourth nivolumab dose before surgery. Findings and caveats of the study: Higher pretreatment Treg/Th17 ratios tracked higher pretreatment blood clonality. TCR analyses covered only a few patients per response group.

Blood libraries mostly used approximately 450 ng genomic DNA, six replicates each. The repertoire was sequenced with immunoSEQ multiplex PCR; TCRdb's copy has only in-frame clones and lacks some. This table holds 6,000 to 7,500 clones, about two thirds found once. The starting material was PBMCs, obtained before nivolumab (anti-PD-1) treatment. The sequence was obtained from a person between 40 and 79 years old with oral cavity squamous cell carcinoma. The chain links TRBV6-4 to TRBJ2-6; D is ambiguous. CDR3 sequence: CASSDSSSGANVLTF. The DNA of the CDR3 is TGTGCCAGCAGTGACTCTTCTTCTGGGGCCAACGTCCTGACTTTC.